This T cell receptor beta chain was sequenced during a study of blood T cell repertoires in COVID-19. Study-level information: The United States, Italy and Spain were the sources of the acute and convalescent COVID-19 samples. T cells, B-cell-depleted T cells, or PBMCs supplied cDNA or gDNA.

Per the original data handling: Amplifying reference gene primers gave estimates of nucleated cell counts. The protocol was immunoSEQ multiplex PCR, while the TCRdb copy is restricted to in-frame clones and leaves out a portion. That table furnishes V, J and clone size, whereas the DNA furnished D and trimming. The sample shows 100,000 to 120,000 clones, over 75% of them seen only once. This clone was counted between two and nine times. Sequences were obtained from peripheral blood. The TCR originated in a woman between 65 and 79 years old who had recovered from COVID-19.

The CDR3, as DNA: TGTGCCAGCAGCTCAGGGTTCCATGAGCAGTTCTTC. Translated, it gives CASSSGFHEQFF. This chain joins TRBV7-3 and TRBJ2-1; the D gene is possibly TRBD1 (5 bases). CDR3 length equals 12 residues. From germline, CDR1 is SGHTA and CDR2 FQGTGA. Between the trimmed V and J ends, which lost 4 bases and 8 bases, there was a span of 9 bases. The whole variable domain, filled in from reference TRBV7-3 and TRBJ2-1, reads GAGVSQTPSNKVTEKGKYVELRCDPISGHTALYWYRQSLGQGPEFLIYFQGTGAADDSGLPNDRFFAVRPEGSVSTLKIQRTERGDSAVYLCASSSGFHEQFFGPGTRLTVL.